This T cell receptor beta chain is drawn from a study of identical twins. This CDR3 has 13 amino acids. Germline loops: CDR1 SGHDT, CDR2 YYEEEE. V was clipped by 3 bases and J by 3 bases, with 9 bases between them. TCRdb reprocessed the 5' RACE reads via MiXCR and lists one record per CDR3 protein. The sample lists roughly 290,000 distinct CDR3 sequences; around 8.8% were seen once. This clonotype was detected a few times. This sample was also put to use in a study of yellow fever vaccine responses in identical twins.

The genes are TRBV5-6 and TRBJ2-5, with TRBD2 as a possible D gene (6 bases). Sample: memory (CD45RO+) T cells sorted from blood. The receptor's source is a woman aged 18-29 years in good health. The chain's CDR3 is CASSYPGEETQYF. In DNA, the CDR3 is TGTGCCAGCAGCTATCCGGGAGAAGAGACCCAGTACTTC.